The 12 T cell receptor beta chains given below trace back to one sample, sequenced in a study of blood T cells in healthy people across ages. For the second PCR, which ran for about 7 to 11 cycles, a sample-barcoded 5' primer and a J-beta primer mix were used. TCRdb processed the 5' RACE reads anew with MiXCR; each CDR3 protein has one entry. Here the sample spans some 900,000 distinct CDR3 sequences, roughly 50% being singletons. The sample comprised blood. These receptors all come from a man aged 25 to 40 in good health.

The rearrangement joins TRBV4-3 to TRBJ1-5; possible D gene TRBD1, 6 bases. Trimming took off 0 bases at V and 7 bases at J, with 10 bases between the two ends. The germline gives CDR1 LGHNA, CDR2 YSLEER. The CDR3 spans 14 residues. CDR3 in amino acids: CASSQEAGAQPQHF. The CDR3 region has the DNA TGCGCCAGCAGCCAAGAGGCAGGGGCCCAGCCCCAGCATTTT.

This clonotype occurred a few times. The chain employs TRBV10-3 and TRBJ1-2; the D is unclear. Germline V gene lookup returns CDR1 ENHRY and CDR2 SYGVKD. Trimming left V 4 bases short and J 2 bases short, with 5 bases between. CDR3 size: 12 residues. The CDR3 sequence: CAISGGNYGYTF. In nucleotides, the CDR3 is TGTGCCATCAGTGGAGGGAACTATGGCTACACCTTC.

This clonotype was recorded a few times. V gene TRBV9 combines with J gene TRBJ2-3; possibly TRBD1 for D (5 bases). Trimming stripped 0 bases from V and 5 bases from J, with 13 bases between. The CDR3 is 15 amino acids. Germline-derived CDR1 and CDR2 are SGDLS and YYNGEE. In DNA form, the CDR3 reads TGTGCCAGCAGCGTAGGCCAGGGTCTTCGAGATACGCAGTATTTT. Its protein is CASSVGQGLRDTQYF.

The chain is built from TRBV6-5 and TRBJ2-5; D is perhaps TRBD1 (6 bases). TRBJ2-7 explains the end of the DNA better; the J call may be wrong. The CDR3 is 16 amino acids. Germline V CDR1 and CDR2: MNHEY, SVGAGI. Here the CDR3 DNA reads TGTGCCAGCAGTAGGGATCCACAGGGTTCCACCTACGAGCAGTACTTC. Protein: CASSRDPQGSTYEQYF.

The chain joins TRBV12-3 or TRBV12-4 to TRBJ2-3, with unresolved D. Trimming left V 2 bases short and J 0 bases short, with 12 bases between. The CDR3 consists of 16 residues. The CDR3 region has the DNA TGTGCCAGCAGTTTACCCCAGTTTCCTAGCACAGATACGCAGTATTTT. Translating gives CASSLPQFPSTDTQYF.

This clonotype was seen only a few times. CDR3 nucleotides: TGTGCTAGTGGTTTGAGCGGGGGGATCCCAGATACGCAGTATTTT. Translation gives CASGLSGGIPDTQYF. V gene TRBV12-5 combines with J gene TRBJ2-3; 9 bases match TRBD2. Germline V CDR1 and CDR2: LGHNT, FRNRAP. The J segment lost 4 bases and the V segment lost 2 bases, leaving 4 bases of the junction unmatched. The CDR3 length is 15 residues.

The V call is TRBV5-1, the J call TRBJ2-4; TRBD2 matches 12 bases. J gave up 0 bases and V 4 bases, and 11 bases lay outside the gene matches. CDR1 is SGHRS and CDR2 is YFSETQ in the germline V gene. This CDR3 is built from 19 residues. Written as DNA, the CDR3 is TGCGCCAGCAGCCCGGGACTAGCGGGTAACACTCTAGCCAAAAACATTCAGTACTTC. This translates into CASSPGLAGNTLAKNIQYF.

In DNA, the CDR3 is TGCGCCAGCAGCTTGGCCCCGGGGAGCTCCTACAATGAGCAGTTCTTC. Its protein is CASSLAPGSSYNEQFF. This chain links TRBV5-1 with TRBJ2-1; a weak D match, TRBD2 (5 bases). Germline loops: CDR1 SGHRS, CDR2 YFSETQ. V lost 0 bases and J 0 bases, leaving 10 bases between the germline ends. The CDR3 sequence is 16 residues long.

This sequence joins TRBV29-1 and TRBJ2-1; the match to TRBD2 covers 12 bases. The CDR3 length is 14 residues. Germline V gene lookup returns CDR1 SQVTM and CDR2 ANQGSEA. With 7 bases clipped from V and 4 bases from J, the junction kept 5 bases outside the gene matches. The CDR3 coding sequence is TGCAGCGGCCGACTAGCGGGAGTGTACAATGAGCAGTTCTTC. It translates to CSGRLAGVYNEQFF.

The CDR3 bases are TGTGCCAGCAGTGACTCGGGGGAGGCGACTGAAGCTTTCTTT. This translates into CASSDSGEATEAFF. V and J are TRBV6-4 and TRBJ1-1; tentatively, D is TRBD1 (5 bases). Germline CDR1 is MRHNA and CDR2 is SNTAGT. V was shortened by 0 bases and J by 5 bases, with 10 bases between the two germline ends. The CDR3 is made up of 14 amino acids.

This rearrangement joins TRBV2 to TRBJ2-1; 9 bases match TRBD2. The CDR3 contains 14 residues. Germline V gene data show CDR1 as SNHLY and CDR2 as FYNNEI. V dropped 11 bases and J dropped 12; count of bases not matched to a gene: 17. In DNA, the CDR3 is TGTGCCGCCCGGGGGAGCGGGGGGTTCGAATCGCAGTTCTTC. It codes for CAARGSGGFESQFF. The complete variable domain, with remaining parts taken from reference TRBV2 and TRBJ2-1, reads EPEVTQTPSHQVTQMGQEVILRCVPISNHLYFYWYRQILGQKVEFLVSFYNNEISEKSEIFDDQFSVERPDGSNFTLKIRSTKLEDSAMYFCAARGSGGFESQFFGPGTRLTVL.

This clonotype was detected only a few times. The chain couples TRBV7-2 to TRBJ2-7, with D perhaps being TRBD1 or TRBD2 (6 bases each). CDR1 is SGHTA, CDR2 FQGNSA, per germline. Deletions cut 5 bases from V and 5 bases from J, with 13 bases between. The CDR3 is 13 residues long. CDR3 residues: CASSVRGRNEQYF. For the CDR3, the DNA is TGTGCCAGCAGCGTCCGGGGGCGGAACGAGCAGTACTTC.